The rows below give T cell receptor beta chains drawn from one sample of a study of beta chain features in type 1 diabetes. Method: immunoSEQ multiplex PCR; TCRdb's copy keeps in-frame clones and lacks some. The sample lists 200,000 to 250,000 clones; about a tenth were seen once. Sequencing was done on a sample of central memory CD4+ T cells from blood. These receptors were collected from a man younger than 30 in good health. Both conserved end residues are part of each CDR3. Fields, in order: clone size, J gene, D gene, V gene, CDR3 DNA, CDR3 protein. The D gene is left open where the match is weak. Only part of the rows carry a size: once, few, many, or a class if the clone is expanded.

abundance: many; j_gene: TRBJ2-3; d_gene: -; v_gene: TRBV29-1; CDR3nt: TGCAGCGTTGAAAGGGGGACGCAGTATTTT; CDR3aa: CSVERGTQYF
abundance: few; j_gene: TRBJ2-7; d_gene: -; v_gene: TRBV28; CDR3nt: TGTGCCAGCAGGCCAACAGGGAGCTCCTACGAGCAGTACTTC; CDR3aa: CASRPTGSSYEQYF
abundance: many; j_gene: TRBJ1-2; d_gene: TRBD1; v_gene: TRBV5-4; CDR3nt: TGTGCCAGCAGCTACAGGGGCTACTATGGCTACACCTTC; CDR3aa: CASSYRGYYGYTF
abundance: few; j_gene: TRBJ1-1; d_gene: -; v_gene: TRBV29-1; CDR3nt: TGCAGCGTTGCCGGGGGAGGCACTGAAGCTCTCTTT; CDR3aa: CSVAGGGTEALF
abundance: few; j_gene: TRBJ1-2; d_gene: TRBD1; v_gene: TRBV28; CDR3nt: TGTGCCAGCAGTTCCCCGGGACAGGGGGCCTATGGCTACACCTTC; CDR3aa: CASSSPGQGAYGYTF
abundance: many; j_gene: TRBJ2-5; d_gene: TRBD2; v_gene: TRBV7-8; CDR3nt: TGTGCCAGCAGCCGGACTAGCGCCCCCCAAGAGACCCAGTACTTC; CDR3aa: CASSRTSAPQETQYF
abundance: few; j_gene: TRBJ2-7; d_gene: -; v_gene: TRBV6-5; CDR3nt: TGTGCCAGCAAGCTCAGTTCCTACGAGCAGTACTTC; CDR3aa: CASKLSSYEQYF
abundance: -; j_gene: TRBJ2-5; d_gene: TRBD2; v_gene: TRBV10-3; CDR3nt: TGTGCCATCAGTGAGCCCCACCCTCTAGCGGAAGACCAAGAGACCCAGTACTTC; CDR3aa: CAISEPHPLAEDQETQYF
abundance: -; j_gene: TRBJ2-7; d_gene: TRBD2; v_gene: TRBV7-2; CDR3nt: TGTGCCAGCAGCTTAGGGGCTAGCGGGATGGCCAGGTACGAGCAGTACTTC; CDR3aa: CASSLGASGMARYEQYF
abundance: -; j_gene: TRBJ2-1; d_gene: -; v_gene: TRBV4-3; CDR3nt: TGCGCCAGCAGCCAAGGGACTCCCAATGAGCAGTTCTTC; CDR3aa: CASSQGTPNEQFF
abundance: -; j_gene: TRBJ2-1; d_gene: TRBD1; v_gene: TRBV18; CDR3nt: TGTGCCAGCTCACGGGGGACAGGGGGGAACAATGAGCAGTTCTTC; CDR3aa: CASSRGTGGNNEQFF
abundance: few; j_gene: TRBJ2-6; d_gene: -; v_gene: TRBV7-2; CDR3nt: TGTGCCAGCAGCTTAGAGGTCAGACTTTCTGGGGCCAACGTCCTGACTTTC; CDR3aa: CASSLEVRLSGANVLTF
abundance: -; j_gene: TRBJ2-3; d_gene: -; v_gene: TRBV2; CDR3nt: TGTGCCAGCGCAGGTAGCACAGATACGCAGTATTTT; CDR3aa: CASAGSTDTQYF
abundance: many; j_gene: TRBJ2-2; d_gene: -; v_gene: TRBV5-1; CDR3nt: TGCGCCAGCAGCCCGGAGAGTACCGGGGAGCTGTTTTTT; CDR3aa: CASSPESTGELFF
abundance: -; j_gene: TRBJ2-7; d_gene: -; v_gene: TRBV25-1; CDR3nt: TGTGCCAGCTCGGGGGTGAGCTCCTACGAGCAGTACTTC; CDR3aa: CASSGVSSYEQYF
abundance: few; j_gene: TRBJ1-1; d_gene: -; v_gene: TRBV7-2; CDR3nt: TGTGCCAGCAGCTTGCAGTCCGGGACGGTGAACACTGAAGCTTTCTTT; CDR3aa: CASSLQSGTVNTEAFF
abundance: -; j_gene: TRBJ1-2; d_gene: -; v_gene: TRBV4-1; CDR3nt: TGCGCCAGCAGCCAAGGTGGCAACCGCTATGGCTACACCTTC; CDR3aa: CASSQGGNRYGYTF
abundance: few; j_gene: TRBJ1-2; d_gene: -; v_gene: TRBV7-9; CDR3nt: TGTGCCGCGGGGTTTCTGGGAACCTATGGCTACACCTTC; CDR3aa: CAAGFLGTYGYTF
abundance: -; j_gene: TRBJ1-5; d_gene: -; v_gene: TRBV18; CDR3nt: TGTGCCAGCTCACCAATCCCAGATCAGCCCCAGCATTTT; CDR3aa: CASSPIPDQPQHF
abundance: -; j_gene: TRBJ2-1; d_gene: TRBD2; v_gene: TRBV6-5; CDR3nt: TGTGCCAGCAGCCGGACTAGCGGGGACAATGAGCAGTTCTTC; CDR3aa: CASSRTSGDNEQFF
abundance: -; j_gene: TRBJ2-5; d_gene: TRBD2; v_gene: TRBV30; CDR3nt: TGTGCCTGGGGGACTAGCGGGAGGCAATCAGAGACCCAGTACTTC; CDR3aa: CAWGTSGRQSETQYF
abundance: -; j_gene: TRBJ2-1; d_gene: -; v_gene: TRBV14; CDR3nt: TGTGCCAGCAGCCAACTGGGAACAGTCGGGGCTGAGCAGTTCTTC; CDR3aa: CASSQLGTVGAEQFF
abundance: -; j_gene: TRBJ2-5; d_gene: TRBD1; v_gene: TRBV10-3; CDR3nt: TGTGCCATCAGCAGGGACAGGCAAGAGACCCAGTACTTC; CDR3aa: CAISRDRQETQYF
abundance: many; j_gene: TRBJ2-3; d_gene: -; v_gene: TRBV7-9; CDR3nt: TGTGCCAGCAGCGAACAGGGTGATACGCAGTATTTT; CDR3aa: CASSEQGDTQYF
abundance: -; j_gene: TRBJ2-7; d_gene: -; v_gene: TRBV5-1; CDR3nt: TGCGCCAGCACCGTGATGGGGGACTCGTCCTACGAGCAGTACTTC; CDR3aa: CASTVMGDSSYEQYF
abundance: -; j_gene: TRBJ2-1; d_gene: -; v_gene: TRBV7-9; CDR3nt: TGTGCCAGCGGTAAAGACTACTCCTACAATGAGCAGTTCTTC; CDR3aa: CASGKDYSYNEQFF
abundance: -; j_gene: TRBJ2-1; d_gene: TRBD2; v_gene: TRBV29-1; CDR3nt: TGCAGCGTTCCTCGGACTAGCGGGAGAACGTCGGATGAGCAGTTCTTC; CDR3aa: CSVPRTSGRTSDEQFF
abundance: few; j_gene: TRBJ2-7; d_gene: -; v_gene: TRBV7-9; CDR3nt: TGTGCCAGCAGCTTAGCGCTGGGGGTGGCGGGCGAGCAGTACTTC; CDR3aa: CASSLALGVAGEQYF
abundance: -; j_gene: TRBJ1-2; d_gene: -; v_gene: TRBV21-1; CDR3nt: TGTGCCAGCAGCAAAGGCAGGTTCTATGGCTACACCTTC; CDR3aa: CASSKGRFYGYTF
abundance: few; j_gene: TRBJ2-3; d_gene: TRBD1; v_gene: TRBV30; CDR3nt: TGTGCCTGGAGAAACAGGGGTAGCACAGATACGCAGTATTTT; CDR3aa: CAWRNRGSTDTQYF
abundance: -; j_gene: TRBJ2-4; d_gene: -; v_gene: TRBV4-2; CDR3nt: TGTGCCAGCAGCTTGGATACAGGCGACATTCAGTACTTC; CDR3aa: CASSLDTGDIQYF
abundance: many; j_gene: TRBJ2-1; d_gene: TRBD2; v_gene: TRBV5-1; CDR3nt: TGCGCCAGCAGCGCTAGCGGGACGGGGCGTGAGCAGTTCTTC; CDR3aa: CASSASGTGREQFF
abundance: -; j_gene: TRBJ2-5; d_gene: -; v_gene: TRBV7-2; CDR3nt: TGTGCCAGCAGCTCCATCGCAGGGCGATGGCAAGAGACCCAGTACTTC; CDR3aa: CASSSIAGRWQETQYF
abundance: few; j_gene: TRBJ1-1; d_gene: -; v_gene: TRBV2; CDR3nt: TGTGCCAGCAGTGAAGCCTCTCGGACGGGGAACACTGAAGCTTTCTTT; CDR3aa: CASSEASRTGNTEAFF
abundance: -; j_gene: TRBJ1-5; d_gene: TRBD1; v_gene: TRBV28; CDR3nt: TGTGCCAGCAGCCAACCCGGGACAGCGGGGTTGAATTTT; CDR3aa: CASSQPGTAGLNF
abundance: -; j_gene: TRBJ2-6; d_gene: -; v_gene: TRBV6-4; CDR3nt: TGTGCCAGCAGCCTTTCCGGGGCCAACGTCCTGACTTTC; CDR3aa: CASSLSGANVLTF
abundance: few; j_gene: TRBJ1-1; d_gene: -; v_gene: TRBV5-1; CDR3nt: TGCGCCAGCAGCCTTGCTCCGGGACACGGCCATGAAGCTTTCTTT; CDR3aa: CASSLAPGHGHEAFF
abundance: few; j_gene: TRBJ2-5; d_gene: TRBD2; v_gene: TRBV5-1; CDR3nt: TGCGCCAGCAGCGATGGACTAGCGGGGCACCGAGAGACCCAGTACTTC; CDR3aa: CASSDGLAGHRETQYF
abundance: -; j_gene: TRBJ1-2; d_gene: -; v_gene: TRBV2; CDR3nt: TGTGCCAGCAGTGAACACGGCGGGAAATATGGCTACACCTTC; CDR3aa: CASSEHGGKYGYTF
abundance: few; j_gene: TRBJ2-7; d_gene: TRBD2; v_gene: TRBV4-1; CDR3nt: TGCGCCAGCAGCCAAAGAACTAGCGTAGTCTACGAGCAGTACTTC; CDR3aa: CASSQRTSVVYEQYF
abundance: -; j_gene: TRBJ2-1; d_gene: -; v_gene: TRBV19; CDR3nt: TGTGCCAGTAGTATAGATGGCTACAATGAGCAGTTCTTC; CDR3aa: CASSIDGYNEQFF
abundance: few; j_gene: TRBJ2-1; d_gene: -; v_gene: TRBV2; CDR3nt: TGTGCCAGCAGTGTCCGCCGGGCCTCCTACAATGAGCAGTTCTTC; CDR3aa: CASSVRRASYNEQFF
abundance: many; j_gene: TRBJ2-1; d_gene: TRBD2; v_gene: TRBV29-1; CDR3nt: TGCAGCGTTGTTGGGACTAGCCTGTGGAATGAGCAGTTCTTC; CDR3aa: CSVVGTSLWNEQFF
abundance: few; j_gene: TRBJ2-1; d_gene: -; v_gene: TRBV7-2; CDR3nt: TGTGCCAGCAGCTCTAACAGGGATTCGCATGAGCAGTTCTTC; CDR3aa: CASSSNRDSHEQFF
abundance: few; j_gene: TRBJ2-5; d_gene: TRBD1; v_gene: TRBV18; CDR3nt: TGTGCCAGCTCACCCCCGACAGGGCTCGGGACCCAGTACTTC; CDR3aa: CASSPPTGLGTQYF
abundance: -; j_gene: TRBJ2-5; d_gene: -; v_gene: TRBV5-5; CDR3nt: TGTGCCAGCAGCGCATTTTGGGTGGAGGAGACCCAGTACTTC; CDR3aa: CASSAFWVEETQYF